This TCR beta chain was recovered during a study of control samples from healthy donors and cancer patients. The protocol was immunoSEQ multiplex PCR, while the TCRdb copy is restricted to in-frame clones and leaves out a portion. The data contain some 74,000 clones, approximately 94% of them seen just once; the ten biggest clones take up 2.5% to 3%. This TCR was sampled from a woman in her 30s in good health. Sequenced material: blood.

The CDR3 bases are TGTGCCAGTAGTATTTCTGGCGGTCACACTGAAGCTTTCTTT. Translating it yields CASSISGGHTEAFF. V and J are TRBV19 and TRBJ1-1; the D is unclear. Germline V CDR1 and CDR2: LNHDA, SQIVND (reference sequence). Deletions cut 3 bases from V and 3 bases from J, with 11 bases between. The CDR3 contains 14 residues.